The rows below give T cell receptor beta chains drawn from one sample of a study of tumor-infiltrating lymphocytes in oesophageal squamous cell carcinoma. MiXCR was run by TCRdb on the PCR reads, yielding one entry per CDR3 protein. This repertoire shows fewer than 15,000 distinct CDR3 sequences, approximately 47% found once; its top ten account for about 15%. The sample was normal esophageal tissue next to the tumor. The receptors were gathered from a male donor with esophageal squamous cell carcinoma. Each CDR3 is given with its conserved first and last residue. The D gene is left open where the match is weak. Rows give clone size only sometimes, using once, few, many, or a class for an expanded clone.

CDR3 protein | CDR3 DNA | J gene | clone size | D gene | V gene
CASSLEASSGNEQFF | TGCGCCAGCAGCTTGGAGGCTAGCAGCGGAAATGAGCAGTTCTTC | TRBJ2-1 | - | - | TRBV5-1
CASSFRLAGGLQQETQYF | TGTGCCAGCAGCTTTCGACTAGCGGGGGGCTTGCAGCAAGAGACCCAGTACTTC | TRBJ2-5 | - | TRBD2 | TRBV11-1
CASSPRLAASFSYNEQFF | TGTGCCAGCTCACCCCGGCTAGCGGCTAGCTTCTCCTACAATGAGCAGTTCTTC | TRBJ2-1 | many | TRBD2 | TRBV18
CASSERTGGTSTDTQYF | TGTGCCAGCAGTGAACGAACAGGGGGGACTAGCACAGATACGCAGTATTTT | TRBJ2-3 | once | TRBD1 | TRBV6-2/TRBV6-3
CASSFPAFGEGAYEQYF | TGTGCCAGCAGCTTCCCGGCCTTCGGCGAGGGGGCCTACGAGCAGTACTTC | TRBJ2-7 | - | - | TRBV7-2
CASSSDLDTQYF | TGTGCCAGCAGTTCCGATCTGGATACGCAGTATTTT | TRBJ2-3 | medium-sized | - | TRBV12-3/TRBV12-4
CASSINRQETQFF | TGTGCTAGCAGCATCAACAGGCAAGAGACCCAGTTCTTC | TRBJ2-1 | - | - | TRBV7-7
CASSLGPLQETQYF | TGTGCCAGCAGCCTCGGACCTTTACAAGAGACCCAGTACTTC | TRBJ2-5 | - | - | TRBV7-3
CASSPRLGDRGGHEQFF | TGTGCCAGCAGCCCTCGTCTCGGGGACAGGGGTGGCCATGAGCAGTTCTTC | TRBJ2-1 | - | TRBD1 | TRBV7-1
CASSSPDSYEQYF | TGTGCCAGCAGTTCACCGGACAGCTACGAGCAGTACTTC | TRBJ2-7 | - | - | TRBV12-3/TRBV12-4
CASSSAYEQYF | TGTGCCAGCAGCTCTGCCTACGAGCAGTACTTC | TRBJ2-7 | - | - | TRBV7-8
CASSLGQGQNNEQFF | TGCGCCAGCAGCTTAGGCCAGGGGCAGAACAATGAGCAGTTCTTC | TRBJ2-1 | many | - | TRBV5-1
CASRTGSSEQYF | TGTGCCAGCAGGACGGGGAGTTCCGAGCAGTACTTC | TRBJ2-7 | many | - | TRBV28
CASSPETTNEKLFF | TGTGCCAGCTCACCCGAAACAACTAATGAAAAACTGTTTTTT | TRBJ1-4 | - | - | TRBV18
CASSLGLNVGEQFF | TGTGCCAGCAGCTTAGGACTAAATGTGGGTGAGCAGTTCTTC | TRBJ2-1 | medium-sized | - | TRBV7-3
CASGPGMSQHF | TGTGCCAGCGGCCCCGGTATGTCCCAGCATTTT | TRBJ1-5 | many | - | TRBV6-1
CASSLEQGSDIQYF | TGTGCCAGCAGCTTGGAACAGGGTTCGGACATTCAGTACTTC | TRBJ2-4 | many | - | TRBV5-4
CASSDGDEKLFF | TGTGCCAGCAGTGACGGGGATGAAAAACTGTTTTTT | TRBJ1-4 | - | - | TRBV6-1
CASSPRGRETQYF | TGTGCCAGCAGCCCAAGGGGCCGAGAGACCCAGTACTTC | TRBJ2-5 | - | - | TRBV7-8
CASSRQADTQYF | TGTGCCAGTAGTAGGCAAGCGGATACGCAGTATTTT | TRBJ2-3 | many | - | TRBV19
CASSLDYITDTQYF | TGTGCCAGCAGCCTGGACTACATCACAGATACGCAGTATTTT | TRBJ2-3 | - | - | TRBV11-2
CASRGGEFNEQFF | TGCGCCAGCAGGGGAGGCGAATTCAATGAGCAGTTCTTC | TRBJ2-1 | many | - | TRBV5-1
CASNKDLRQETQYF | TGTGCCAGCAACAAGGACCTTCGCCAAGAGACCCAGTACTTC | TRBJ2-5 | many | - | TRBV11-3
CASSDRSGANVLTF | TGTGCCAGCAGCGACAGATCTGGGGCCAACGTCCTGACTTTC | TRBJ2-6 | - | - | TRBV7-3
CASSPTRAQWDTQYF | TGTGCCAGCAGCCCTACCCGGGCCCAGTGGGATACGCAGTATTTT | TRBJ2-3 | - | - | TRBV7-3
CASSHTGPGELFF | TGTGCCAGCAGCCATACAGGGCCCGGGGAGCTGTTTTTT | TRBJ2-2 | - | - | TRBV3-1
CASSFSGRVTDTQYF | TGTGCCAGCAGCTTTAGCGGGAGGGTAACAGATACGCAGTATTTT | TRBJ2-3 | - | TRBD2 | TRBV5-6
CASSLGGSRNEQYF | TGTGCCAGCAGCTTAGGGGGGAGTAGGAATGAGCAGTACTTC | TRBJ2-7 | - | - | TRBV7-9
CASSLDFGGDRVNEQFF | TGTGCCAGCAGCTTAGATTTTGGGGGGGACAGGGTCAATGAGCAGTTCTTC | TRBJ2-1 | - | TRBD1 | TRBV7-8
CASSPTLFRGRETQYF | TGTGCCAGCAGCCCCACCCTTTTCCGGGGACGAGAGACCCAGTACTTC | TRBJ2-5 | - | - | TRBV7-2
CASSLAQGGTEAFF | TGTGCCAGCAGCTTAGCTCAGGGGGGAACTGAAGCTTTCTTT | TRBJ1-1 | - | TRBD1 | TRBV7-9
CASSTGTGGGYGYTF | TGTGCCAGCAGTACCGGGACAGGGGGCGGCTATGGCTACACCTTC | TRBJ1-2 | - | TRBD1 | TRBV6-1
CASSPPSAADTQFF | TGTGCCAGCAGCCCCCCCTCTGCGGCGGATACGCAGTTCTTC | TRBJ2-1 | once | - | TRBV7-6
CASSHSGALYEQYF | TGTGCCAGCAGCCACTCCGGGGCGCTGTACGAGCAGTACTTC | TRBJ2-7 | many | - | TRBV11-1
CASSWSLAGDATQYF | TGTGCCAGCAGTTGGAGTTTAGCGGGAGACGCTACGCAGTATTTT | TRBJ2-3 | - | TRBD2 | TRBV6-9
CATSKGGLWMNTEAFF | TGTGCCACCTCCAAAGGGGGGCTGTGGATGAACACTGAAGCTTTCTTT | TRBJ1-1 | - | - | TRBV19
CASSLFYAGVTNEQFF | TGTGCCAGCAGCTTATTTTATGCGGGAGTTACCAATGAGCAGTTCTTC | TRBJ2-1 | - | TRBD2 | TRBV7-2
CASSFAGMGETQYF | TGTGCCAGCAGCTTCGCAGGGATGGGAGAGACCCAGTACTTC | TRBJ2-5 | - | - | TRBV27
CASSLVQEETQYF | TGTGCCAGCAGCTTAGTACAAGAAGAGACCCAGTACTTC | TRBJ2-5 | - | - | TRBV7-9
CASSPGNYGYTF | TGTGCCAGCAGCCCCGGAAACTATGGCTACACCTTC | TRBJ1-2 | - | - | TRBV12-3/TRBV12-4
CASSQRTGPPIPVYNEQFF | TGCGCCAGCAGCCAACGGACAGGACCACCTATCCCCGTGTACAATGAGCAGTTCTTC | TRBJ2-1 | many | TRBD1 | TRBV4-1